These T cell receptor beta chains were read from a single sample in a study of blood T cell repertoires in COVID-19. TCRdb keeps only in-frame clones here, not all; method: immunoSEQ multiplex PCR. Altogether around 130,000 clones are present, about 80% being singletons, with the ten largest covering over 15%. Material: peripheral blood. Receptor source: a woman between 50 and 59 years old with acute or convalescent COVID-19. Each CDR3 is given with its conserved first and last residue. The D gene is left open where the match is weak. Clone size, where shown, is once, few, many, or a class for clones that have expanded.

>.|TRBV29-1|TRBJ2-7|.
CSVVQANYEQYF
TGCAGCGTTGTACAGGCCAACTACGAGCAGTACTTC
>TRBD2|TRBV10-3|TRBJ2-2|.
CAISDSSGGLFF
TGTGCCATCAGTGACAGCTCGGGGGGGCTGTTTTTT
>TRBD1|TRBV3-1/TRBV3-2|TRBJ1-4|once
CASTGQGALGEKLFF
TGTGCCAGCACGGGACAGGGGGCGCTGGGTGAAAAACTGTTTTTT
>.|TRBV4-1|TRBJ2-3|.
CASSVEGQTDTQYF
TGCGCCAGCAGCGTGGAGGGCCAGACAGATACGCAGTATTTT
>TRBD1|TRBV24-1|TRBJ2-1|.
CAIEGTGGSNEQFF
TGTGCCATAGAGGGGACAGGGGGCTCCAATGAGCAGTTCTTC
>TRBD1|TRBV10-3|TRBJ1-5|.
CAIKSGQGDQPQHF
TGTGCCATCAAAAGCGGACAGGGAGATCAGCCCCAGCATTTT
>TRBD1|TRBV24-1|TRBJ1-1|few
CATRDRGQSTEAFF
TGTGCCACCAGGGACAGGGGGCAGAGCACTGAAGCTTTCTTT
>.|TRBV2|TRBJ1-1|few
CASSGGPSEAFF
TGTGCCAGCAGCGGGGGACCATCTGAAGCTTTCTTT
>.|TRBV7-6|TRBJ2-6|.
CASSLGVGGSRGANVLTF
TGTGCCAGCAGCTTAGGAGTAGGCGGTTCGAGAGGGGCCAACGTCCTGACTTTC
>.|TRBV11-2|TRBJ2-2|.
CASSPNTGELFF
TGTGCCAGCAGCCCAAACACCGGGGAGCTGTTTTTT
>TRBD2|TRBV6-2/TRBV6-3|TRBJ2-7|.
CASSFERGYEQYF
TGTGCCAGCAGCTTTGAGCGGGGGTACGAGCAGTACTTC
>.|TRBV10-3|TRBJ1-3|few
CAISGTASGNTIYF
TGTGCCATCAGTGGGACAGCCTCTGGAAACACCATATATTTT
>TRBD1|TRBV19|TRBJ1-1|.
CASRNYRGNTEAFF
TGTGCCAGCAGGAACTACAGGGGGAACACTGAAGCTTTCTTT
>TRBD1|TRBV5-6|TRBJ1-4|few
CASSLGGQGRLLRLFF
TGTGCCAGCAGCTTGGGGGGACAGGGCCGTCTCTTAAGACTGTTTTTT
>TRBD1|TRBV6-1|TRBJ1-5|.
CASSERGGGHSNQPQHF
TGTGCCAGCAGTGAAAGAGGGGGCGGCCATAGCAATCAGCCCCAGCATTTT
>TRBD1|TRBV5-1|TRBJ1-1|.
CASSLVYRGRGTEAFF
TGCGCCAGCAGCTTGGTTTACAGGGGTCGAGGCACTGAAGCTTTCTTT
>.|TRBV12-3/TRBV12-4|TRBJ1-2|.
CASTFQGSGYTF
TGTGCCAGCACTTTTCAGGGTAGCGGCTACACCTTC
>TRBD1|TRBV6-6|TRBJ2-7|few
CASSFRAGGSEQYF
TGTGCCAGCAGTTTTCGGGCAGGGGGAAGTGAGCAGTACTTC
>.|TRBV7-8|TRBJ1-3|.
CASSLRQDSGNTIYF
TGTGCCAGCAGCCTACGACAGGACTCTGGAAACACCATATATTTT
>.|TRBV10-3|TRBJ1-1|.
CAISETGPTVGNTEAFF
TGTGCCATCAGTGAAACAGGGCCCACCGTTGGGAACACTGAAGCTTTCTTT
>.|TRBV6-6|TRBJ1-5|.
CASSGTGEQPQHF
TGTGCCAGCAGTGGAACAGGAGAACAGCCCCAGCATTTT
>TRBD1|TRBV5-8|TRBJ2-2|.
CASNPGQGVGELFF
TGTGCCAGTAACCCGGGACAGGGAGTCGGGGAGCTGTTTTTT
>.|TRBV10-3|TRBJ2-3|.
CAISELGGGTDTQYF
TGTGCCATCAGTGAGTTGGGCGGGGGCACAGATACGCAGTATTTT
>.|TRBV25-1|TRBJ1-1|.
CASRPQGMNTEAFF
TGTGCCAGCAGACCGCAGGGGATGAACACTGAAGCTTTCTTT
>.|TRBV11-2|TRBJ1-4|.
CASSLGRKNEKLFF
TGTGCCAGCAGCTTAGGCAGAAAAAATGAAAAACTGTTTTTT
>.|TRBV5-1|TRBJ2-2|.
CASKNTGELFF
TGCGCCAGTAAGAACACCGGGGAGCTGTTTTTT
>.|TRBV12-3/TRBV12-4|TRBJ1-5|few
CATPPGEGQPQHF
TGTGCCACCCCCCCGGGGGAAGGTCAGCCCCAGCATTTT
>.|TRBV6-1|TRBJ1-5|.
CASSDRTVSNQPQHF
TGTGCCAGCAGTGACAGGACAGTTAGCAATCAGCCCCAGCATTTT
>TRBD1|TRBV6-5|TRBJ1-6|.
CAINRGRSSPLHF
TGTGCCATCAACAGGGGTAGGAGTTCACCCCTCCACTTT
>.|TRBV6-6|TRBJ1-6|.
CASSYGPSRGSPLHF
TGTGCCAGCAGTTACGGGCCATCCCGGGGTTCACCCCTCCACTTT
>.|TRBV24-1|TRBJ1-2|once
CATSDQDRTYGYTF
TGTGCCACCAGTGACCAGGACAGAACCTATGGCTACACCTTC
>TRBD1|TRBV29-1|TRBJ2-7|.
CSVEPGQGYEQYF
TGCAGCGTGGAACCGGGACAGGGTTACGAGCAGTACTTC
>TRBD2|TRBV7-2|TRBJ2-1|few
CASSLRASGGSNEQFF
TGTGCCAGCAGCTTAAGGGCTAGCGGGGGATCCAATGAGCAGTTCTTC
>TRBD1|TRBV5-1|TRBJ1-6|.
CASSQGQYNSPLHF
TGCGCCAGCAGCCAGGGACAGTATAATTCACCCCTCCACTTT
>TRBD2|TRBV4-2|TRBJ2-3|few
CASSQDTGEGRTDTQYF
TGTGCCAGCAGCCAAGATACCGGGGAGGGGAGGACAGATACGCAGTATTTT
>TRBD2|TRBV7-6|TRBJ2-7|.
CASSRSGGATYEQYF
TGTGCCAGCAGTCGGAGCGGGGGGGCCACATACGAGCAGTACTTC
>.|TRBV3-1/TRBV3-2|TRBJ2-3|.
CASSQIISPTDTQYF
TGTGCCAGCAGCCAAATCATTAGCCCGACAGATACGCAGTATTTT
>.|TRBV12-3/TRBV12-4|TRBJ1-1|once
CASSQLLEAFF
TGTGCCAGCAGCCAACTTCTTGAAGCTTTCTTT
>.|TRBV27|TRBJ2-7|once
CASSPSTRQNEQYF
TGTGCCAGCAGTCCCTCGACCCGACAGAACGAGCAGTACTTC
>.|TRBV5-1|TRBJ2-1|.
CASSLARDSGSAEQFF
TGCGCCAGCAGCTTGGCCAGGGACAGCGGGTCGGCTGAGCAGTTCTTC
>.|TRBV3-1/TRBV3-2|TRBJ1-1|once
CASSQELLGGMTEAFF
TGTGCCAGCAGCCAAGAGCTCTTGGGGGGAATGACTGAAGCTTTCTTT
>TRBD1|TRBV25-1|TRBJ1-6|.
CASRDREFAPLHF
TGTGCCAGCAGAGACAGGGAATTCGCACCCCTCCACTTT
>.|TRBV15|TRBJ1-4|.
CATSRVPETGLYEKLFF
TGTGCCACCAGCAGAGTCCCAGAAACAGGGTTATATGAAAAACTGTTTTTT
>TRBD2|TRBV2|TRBJ2-1|.
CASSDSGGAYNEQFF
TGTGCCAGCAGTGACAGCGGGGGGGCCTACAATGAGCAGTTCTTC
>.|TRBV27|TRBJ1-6|.
CASSFIDSPLHF
TGTGCCAGCAGTTTCATTGATTCACCCCTCCACTTT
>TRBD2|TRBV18|TRBJ2-1|few
CASSPSGLVYNEQFF
TGTGCCAGCTCACCCTCGGGACTAGTCTACAATGAGCAGTTCTTC
>.|TRBV7-6|TRBJ2-2|.
CASSLAAGNPSTGELFF
TGTGCCAGCAGCTTAGCCGCAGGGAATCCAAGTACCGGGGAGCTGTTTTTT
>.|TRBV11-2|TRBJ2-1|.
CASSLGTNNEQFF
TGTGCCAGCAGCTTAGGGACTAACAATGAGCAGTTCTTC
>.|TRBV12-3/TRBV12-4|TRBJ1-1|.
CASSTVRDTEAFF
TGTGCCAGCAGCACCGTCAGGGACACTGAAGCTTTCTTT
>TRBD1|TRBV3-1/TRBV3-2|TRBJ1-5|.
CASSRGGQGNQPQHF
TGTGCCAGCTCGCGCGGCGGACAGGGTAATCAGCCCCAGCATTTT
>.|TRBV6-4|TRBJ2-3|.
CASRPGEYTDTQYF
TGTGCCAGCAGACCGGGGGAGTACACAGATACGCAGTATTTT
>TRBD2|TRBV24-1|TRBJ2-3|.
CATSDFGLAGGNTQYF
TGTGCCACCAGTGATTTCGGGCTAGCGGGGGGAAATACGCAGTATTTT
>.|TRBV27|TRBJ2-3|.
CASSLSRGWGTDTQYF
TGTGCCAGCAGTTTATCGAGGGGGTGGGGGACAGATACGCAGTATTTT
>.|TRBV29-1|TRBJ1-1|.
CSVESEKGPLNTEAFF
TGCAGCGTTGAAAGCGAAAAGGGGCCCTTGAACACTGAAGCTTTCTTT
>.|TRBV28|TRBJ1-2|.
CASSVTQGRYGYTF
TGTGCCAGCAGTGTTACTCAGGGCAGATATGGCTACACCTTC
>TRBD1|TRBV10-3|TRBJ1-1|once
CAISTGGRAEAFF
TGTGCCATCAGTACAGGGGGCCGGGCTGAAGCTTTCTTT